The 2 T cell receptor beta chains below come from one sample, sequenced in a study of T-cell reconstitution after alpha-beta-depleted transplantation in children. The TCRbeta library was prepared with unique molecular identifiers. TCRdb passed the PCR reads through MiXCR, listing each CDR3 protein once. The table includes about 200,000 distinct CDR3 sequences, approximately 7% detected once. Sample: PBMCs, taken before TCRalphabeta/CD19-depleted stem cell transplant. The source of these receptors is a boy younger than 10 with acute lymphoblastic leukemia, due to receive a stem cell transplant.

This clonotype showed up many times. Here the CDR3 DNA reads TGCAGCGTGGCTGACAGGGGCGATGGAAACACCATATATTTT. Translated: CSVADRGDGNTIYF. The chain is built from TRBV29-1 and TRBJ1-3; TRBD1 aligns across 8 bases. The germline V gene encodes CDR1 SQVTM and CDR2 ANQGSEA. The CDR3 is 14 residues long. The V and J ends lost 6 bases and 3 bases, in that order; junction bases with no gene match: 7. Full variable domain (rest looked up from reference TRBV29-1 and TRBJ1-3): SAVISQKPSRDICQRGTSLTIQCQVDSQVTMMFWYRQQPGQSLTLIATANQGSEATYESGFVIDKFPISRPNLTFSTLTVSNMSPEDSSIYLCSVADRGDGNTIYFGEGSWLTVV.

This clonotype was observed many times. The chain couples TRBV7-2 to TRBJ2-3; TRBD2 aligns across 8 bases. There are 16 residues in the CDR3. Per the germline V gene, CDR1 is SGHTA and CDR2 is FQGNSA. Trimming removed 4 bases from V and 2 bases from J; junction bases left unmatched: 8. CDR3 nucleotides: TGTGCCAGCAGCTATGTCCCAGCGGGAGACACAGATACGCAGTATTTT. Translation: CASSYVPAGDTDTQYF.